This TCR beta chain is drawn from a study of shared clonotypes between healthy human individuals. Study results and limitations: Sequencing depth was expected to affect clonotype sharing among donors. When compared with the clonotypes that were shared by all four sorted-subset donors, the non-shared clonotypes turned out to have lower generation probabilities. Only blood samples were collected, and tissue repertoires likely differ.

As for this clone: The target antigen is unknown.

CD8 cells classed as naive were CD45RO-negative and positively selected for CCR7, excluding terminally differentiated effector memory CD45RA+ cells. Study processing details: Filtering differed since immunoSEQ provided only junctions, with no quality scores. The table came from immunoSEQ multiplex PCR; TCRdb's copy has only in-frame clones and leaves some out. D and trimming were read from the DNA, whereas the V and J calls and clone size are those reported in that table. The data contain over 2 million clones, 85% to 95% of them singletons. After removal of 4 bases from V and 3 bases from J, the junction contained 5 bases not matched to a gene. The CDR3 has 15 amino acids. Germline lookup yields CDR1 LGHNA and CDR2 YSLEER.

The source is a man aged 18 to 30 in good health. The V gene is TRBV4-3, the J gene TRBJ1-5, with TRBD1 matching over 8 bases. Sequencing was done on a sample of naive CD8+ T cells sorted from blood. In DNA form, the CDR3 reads TGCGCCAGCAGCCGACTGACAGGGGACAATCAGCCCCAGCATTTT. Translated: CASSRLTGDNQPQHF.